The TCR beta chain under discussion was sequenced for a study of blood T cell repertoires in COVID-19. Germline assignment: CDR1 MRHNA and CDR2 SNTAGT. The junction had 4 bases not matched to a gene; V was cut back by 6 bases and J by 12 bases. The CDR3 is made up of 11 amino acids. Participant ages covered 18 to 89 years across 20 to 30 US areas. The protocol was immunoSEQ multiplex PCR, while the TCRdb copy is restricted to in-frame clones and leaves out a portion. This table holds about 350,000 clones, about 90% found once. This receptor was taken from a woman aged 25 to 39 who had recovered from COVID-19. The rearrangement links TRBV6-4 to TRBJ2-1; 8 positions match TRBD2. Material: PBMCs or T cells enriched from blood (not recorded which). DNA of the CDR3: TGTGCCAGCAGGGCAGCGGGAGTGCAGTTCTTC. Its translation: CASRAAGVQFF.